One T cell receptor (beta chain) is described in this entry. As yet, its antigen is unknown. Primers included in the PCR were 60 Vbeta and 13 Jbeta primers. The repertoire was sequenced with immunoSEQ multiplex PCR; TCRdb's copy has only in-frame clones and lacks some. This table holds 150,000 to 200,000 clones, about 80% found once. The J segment lost 1 base and the V segment lost 5 bases, leaving 8 bases of the junction unmatched. The CDR3 contains 18 residues. Per the germline V gene, CDR1 is MGHDK and CDR2 is SYGVNS. These data belong to a study of cytomegalovirus exposure and HLA in healthy donors. Study conclusions and caveats: Earlier results showed most TCR beta V segments being productive about 90% or about 30% of the time. It was only CMV serostatus that was available as immune exposure information.

Sequencing input: PBMCs. The V gene is TRBV25-1, the J gene TRBJ2-6; TRBD1 matches 10 bases. This clonotype originated in a man between 18 and 35 years old in good health and CMV-seropositive. Here the CDR3 reads CASSPLRDRGSGANVLTF. The CDR3 coding sequence is TGTGCCAGCAGTCCACTCCGGGACAGGGGATCTGGGGCCAACGTCCTGACTTTC.